These 4 T cell receptor beta chains originate from one sample sequenced in a study of T cell responses to AZD1222 COVID-19 vaccine. Here immunoSEQ multiplex PCR was the method, and the copy in TCRdb shows in-frame clones only, minus some. The sample includes 100,000 to 150,000 clones, 80% to 95% of them seen just once. The sequencing here drew on peripheral blood, taken on day 0 of MenACWY control vaccination. These TCRs come from an adult in good health.

The chain uses TRBV18 and TRBJ2-7; 9 positions match TRBD1. CDR1 is KGHSH, CDR2 LQKENI, per germline. The trim removed 4 bases at V and 2 bases at J, leaving 0 bases unmatched. This CDR3 comprises 13 residues. The CDR3 DNA reads TGTGCCAGCTCACGGGACAGGGCCTACGAGCAGTACTTC. Its translation: CASSRDRAYEQYF. The variable domain in full, completed from reference TRBV18 and TRBJ2-7, reads NAGVMQNPRHLVRRRGQEARLRCSPMKGHSHVYWYRQLPEEGLKFMVYLQKENIIDESGMPKERFSAEFPKEGPSILRIQQVVRGDSAAYFCASSRDRAYEQYFGPGTRLTVT.

The chain carries TRBV19 and TRBJ2-2; D is possibly TRBD2 (5 bases). Trimming took off 5 bases at V and 1 base at J, with 17 bases between the two ends. This CDR3 has 17 amino acids. Germline loops: CDR1 LNHDA, CDR2 SQIVND (reference sequence). The CDR3 spells CASSLSGWSWNTGELFF. CDR3 bases: TGTGCCAGTAGTCTCAGCGGATGGTCCTGGAACACCGGGGAGCTGTTTTTT.

This rearrangement joins TRBV4-2 to TRBJ2-3; D uncertain. This CDR3 is built from 17 residues. Germline CDR1 reads LGHNA; CDR2 reads YNFKEQ. Trimming stripped 0 bases from V and 1 base from J, with 14 bases between. Written as DNA, the CDR3 is TGTGCCAGCAGCCAAGAATCAAATAGTGGGGGCACAGATACGCAGTATTTT. As protein: CASSQESNSGGTDTQYF.

V is TRBV2 and J is TRBJ1-1, with a weak D call TRBD1 (5 bases). Germline V lookup: CDR1 SNHLY, CDR2 FYNNEI. The CDR3 sequence is 14 residues long. V shed 5 bases and J shed 1 base, with 11 bases lying between them. The chain's CDR3 is CASSHETGNTEAFF. CDR3 DNA sequence: TGTGCCAGCAGTCACGAAACAGGGAACACTGAAGCTTTCTTT.